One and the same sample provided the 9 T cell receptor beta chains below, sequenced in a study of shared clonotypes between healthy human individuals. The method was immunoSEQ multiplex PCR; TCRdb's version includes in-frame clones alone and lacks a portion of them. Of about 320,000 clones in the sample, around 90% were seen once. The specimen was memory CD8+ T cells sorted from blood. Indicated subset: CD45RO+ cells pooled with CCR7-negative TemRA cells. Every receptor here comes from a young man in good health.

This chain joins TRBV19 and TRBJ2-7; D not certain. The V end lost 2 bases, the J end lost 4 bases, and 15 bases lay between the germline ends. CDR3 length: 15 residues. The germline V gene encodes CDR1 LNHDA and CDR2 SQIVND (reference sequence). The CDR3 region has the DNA TGTGCCAGTAGTATATACGGCGGAGCTCTTTACGAGCAGTACTTC. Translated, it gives CASSIYGGALYEQYF.

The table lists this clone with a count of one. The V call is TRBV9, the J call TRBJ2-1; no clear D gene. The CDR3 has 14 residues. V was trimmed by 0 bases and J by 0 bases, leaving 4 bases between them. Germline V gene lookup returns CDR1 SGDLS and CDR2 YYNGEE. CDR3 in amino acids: CASSVAGSYNEQFF. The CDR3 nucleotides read TGTGCCAGCAGCGTAGCGGGCTCCTACAATGAGCAGTTCTTC.

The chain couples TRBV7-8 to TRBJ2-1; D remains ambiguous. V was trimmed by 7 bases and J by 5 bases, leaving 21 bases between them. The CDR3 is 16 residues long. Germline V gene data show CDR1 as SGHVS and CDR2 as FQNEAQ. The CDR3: CASNNRAGLLDNEQFF. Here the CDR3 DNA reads TGTGCCAGCAACAATAGAGCAGGATTACTCGACAATGAGCAGTTCTTC.

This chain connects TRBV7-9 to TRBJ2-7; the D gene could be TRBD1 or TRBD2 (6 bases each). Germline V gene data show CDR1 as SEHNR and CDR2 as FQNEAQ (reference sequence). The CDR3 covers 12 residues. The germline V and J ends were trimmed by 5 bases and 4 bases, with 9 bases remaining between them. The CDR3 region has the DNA TGTGCCAGCAGCGAGGGGGGTTACGAGCAGTACTTC. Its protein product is CASSEGGYEQYF.

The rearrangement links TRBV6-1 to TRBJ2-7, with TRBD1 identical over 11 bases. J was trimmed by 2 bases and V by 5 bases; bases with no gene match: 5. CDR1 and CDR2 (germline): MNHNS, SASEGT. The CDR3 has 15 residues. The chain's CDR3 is CASSLRDRGTYEQYF. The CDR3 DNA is TGTGCCAGCAGTCTCCGGGACAGGGGGACCTACGAGCAGTACTTC.

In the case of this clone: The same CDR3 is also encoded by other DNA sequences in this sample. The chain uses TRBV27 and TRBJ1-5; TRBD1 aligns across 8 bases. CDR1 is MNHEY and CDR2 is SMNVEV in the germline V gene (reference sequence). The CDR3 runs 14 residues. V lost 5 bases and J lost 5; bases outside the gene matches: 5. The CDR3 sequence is CASSIQGADQPQHF. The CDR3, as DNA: TGTGCCAGCAGTATCCAGGGGGCAGATCAGCCCCAGCATTTT.

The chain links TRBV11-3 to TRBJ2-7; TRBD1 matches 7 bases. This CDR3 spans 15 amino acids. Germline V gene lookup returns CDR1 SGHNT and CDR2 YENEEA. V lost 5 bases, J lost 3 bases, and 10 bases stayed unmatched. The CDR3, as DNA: TGTGCCAGCAGCGCAGGCCTCACAGGGGTCTACGAGCAGTACTTC. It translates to CASSAGLTGVYEQYF.

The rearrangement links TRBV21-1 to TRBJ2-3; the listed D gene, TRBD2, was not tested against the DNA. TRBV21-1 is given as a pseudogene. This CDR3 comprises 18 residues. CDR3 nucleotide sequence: TGTGCCAGCAGCACCGGGCCGGGGGGGCCCCAATGCACAGATACGCAGTATTTT. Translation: CASSTGPGGPQCTDTQYF.

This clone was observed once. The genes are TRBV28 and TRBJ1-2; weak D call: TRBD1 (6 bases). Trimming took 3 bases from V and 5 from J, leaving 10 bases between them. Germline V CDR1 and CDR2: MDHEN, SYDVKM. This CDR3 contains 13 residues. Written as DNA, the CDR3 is TGTGCCAGCAGTTTTGACAGGATATATGGCTACACCTTC. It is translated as CASSFDRIYGYTF.